The clone carrying this T cell receptor beta chain was counted a single time. This entry is derived from a study of breast tumors, draining lymph nodes, adjacent tissues. TCRdb re-derived calls from the multiplex PCR reads in MiXCR, one entry per CDR3 protein. The data contain some 14,000 distinct CDR3 sequences, around 53% of them seen just once; the ten biggest clones take up approximately 30%. The CDR3 is 15 amino acids. Trimming shortened V by 5 bases and J by 6 bases, and 20 bases separated the two germline ends. The germline CDR1 and CDR2 sequences are SEHNR and FQNEAQ (reference sequence). Sequenced: tumor-adjacent breast tissue. This sequence was found in a female donor with breast cancer. Some clones in this sample may be carry-over from other donors' samples. This chain uses TRBV7-9 with TRBJ2-7; D is perhaps TRBD1 (5 bases). The CDR3 protein is CASSRPGSGNSEQYF. CDR3 sequence (DNA): TGTGCCAGCAGCCGACCGGGCTCAGGGAATTCCGAGCAGTACTTC.